The clone carrying this T cell receptor (beta chain) came up a few times. Its specificity is unknown. These data originate in a study of T cells in Graves' hyperthyroidism and ophthalmopathy. Findings and limits, study-wide: In validation, the model predicted ophthalmopathy. These predictions came a median approximately 6.5 months before onset. Appearing also in blood were most of the thyroid clonotypes expanded above 0.001.

The V gene's germline CDR1 is MGHDK and CDR2 SYGVNS. The CDR3 loop spans 15 amino acids. The V segment lost 7 bases and the J segment 0 bases; nucleotides outside the gene matches: 5. Any patient presenting with uncontrolled infection, other autoimmune disease, pregnancy or lactation was left out. TCR beta CDR3 regions were amplified from RNA transcripts. TCR CDR3 underwent first-round RT-PCR with the HTBI primer set. TCRdb re-called the multiplex PCR reads through MiXCR, storing one row per CDR3 protein. The sample includes hundreds of thousands of distinct CDR3 sequences, 45% of them seen just once.

The sequencing sample was made of peripheral blood or thyroid tissue (not recorded which). V gene TRBV25-1 combines with J gene TRBJ1-5; 8 bases agree with TRBD1. The origin of this receptor is an adult man with Graves' disease, either hyperthyroidism or ophthalmopathy (not recorded which). CDR3 nucleotide sequence: TGTGCCAGCACCGGGACAGGCCATAGCAATCAGCCCCAGCATTTT. Amino acids: CASTGTGHSNQPQHF.